This TCR beta chain was captured by sequencing in a study of T cell clonality in common variable immunodeficiency. This clone shows up as medium-sized by frequency. Its antigen remains unidentified. Study observations and caveats: Authors noted CVID clonality's cause needs subpopulation repertoire sequencing. Shared TCRbeta clones were fewer between CVID subjects than controls. In common variable immunodeficiency, TCR beta chains reportedly carried fewer deletions and N-nucleotide insertions.

Only in-frame clones appear in the TCRdb table, and some are missing; sequencing was by immunoSEQ multiplex PCR. This sample carries some 8,200 clones, with over 3.5% going to the ten biggest clones. Patients had low serum IgG, IgA and/or IgM and specific antibody deficiency. Each donor provided about 5 to 9 ml of heparinized whole blood. What was sequenced was peripheral blood mononuclear cells. The source of this sequence is a human donor with common variable immunodeficiency.

The sequenced part of the CDR3 DNA is TGTGCCAGCCGAACGGACAGGGGGTACACTGAA. This codes for CASRTDRGYTE. The complete CDR3 protein is CASRTDRGYTEAFF. The J gene is TRBJ1-1, the V gene TRBV2; TRBD1 matches 10 bases. Coverage ceases 3 residues before the CDR3 finishes, and the germline J gene fills in the end. With 8 bases clipped from V and 3 bases from J, the junction kept 6 bases outside the gene matches. CDR1 SNHLY and CDR2 FYNNEI come from the germline V gene. This CDR3 comprises 14 residues.